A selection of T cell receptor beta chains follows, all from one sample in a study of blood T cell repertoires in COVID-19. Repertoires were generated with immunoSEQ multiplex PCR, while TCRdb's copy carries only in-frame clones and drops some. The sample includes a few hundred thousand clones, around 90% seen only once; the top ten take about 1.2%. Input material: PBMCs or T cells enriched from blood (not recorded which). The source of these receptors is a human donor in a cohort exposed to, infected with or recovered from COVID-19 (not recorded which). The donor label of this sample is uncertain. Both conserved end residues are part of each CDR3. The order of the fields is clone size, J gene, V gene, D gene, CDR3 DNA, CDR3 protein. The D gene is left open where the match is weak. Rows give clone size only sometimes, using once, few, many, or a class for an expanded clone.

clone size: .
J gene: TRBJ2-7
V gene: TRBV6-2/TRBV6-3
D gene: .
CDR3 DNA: TGTGCCAGCAGTCCACCTGGAGGGGTCTCCTACGAGCAGTACTTC
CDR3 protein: CASSPPGGVSYEQYF

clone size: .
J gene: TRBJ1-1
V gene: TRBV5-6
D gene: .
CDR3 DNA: TGTGCCAGCAGCTTGGGGGCAGGGTTCGCCACTGAAGCTTTCTTT
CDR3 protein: CASSLGAGFATEAFF

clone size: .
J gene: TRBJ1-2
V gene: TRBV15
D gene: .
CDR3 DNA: TGTGCCACCAGCAAGGGGGGGGACTATGGCTACACCTTC
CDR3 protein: CATSKGGDYGYTF

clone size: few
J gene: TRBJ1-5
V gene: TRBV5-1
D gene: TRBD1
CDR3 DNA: TGCGCCAGCAGCTTGACAGGGGATAGCAATCAGCCCCAGCATTTT
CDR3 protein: CASSLTGDSNQPQHF

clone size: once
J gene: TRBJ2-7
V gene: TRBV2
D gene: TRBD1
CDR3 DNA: TGTGCCAGCAGAAGACAGGGGAGCTCCTACGAGCAGTACTTC
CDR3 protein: CASRRQGSSYEQYF

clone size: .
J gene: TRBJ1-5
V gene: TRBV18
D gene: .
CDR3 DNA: TGTGCCAGCTCAATGGACAAGGACAATCAGCCCCAGCATTTT
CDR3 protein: CASSMDKDNQPQHF

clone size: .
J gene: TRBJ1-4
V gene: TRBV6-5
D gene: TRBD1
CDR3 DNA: TGTGCCAGCAGCCGGACAGGGGATCGTGAAAAACTGTTTTTT
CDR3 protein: CASSRTGDREKLFF

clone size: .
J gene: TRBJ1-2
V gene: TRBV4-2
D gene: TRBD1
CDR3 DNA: TGTGCCAGCAGCCAAGAAGCCGGGACAGGGGACGGCTACACCTTC
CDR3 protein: CASSQEAGTGDGYTF

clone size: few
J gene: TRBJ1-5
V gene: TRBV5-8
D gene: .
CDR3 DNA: TGTGCCAGCAGCGCCGGACAGAAGGGCAATCAGCCCCAGCATTTT
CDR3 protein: CASSAGQKGNQPQHF

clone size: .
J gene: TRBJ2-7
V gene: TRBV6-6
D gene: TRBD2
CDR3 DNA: TGTGCCAGCAGTTACGCGGGGGAAAACGAGCAGTACTTC
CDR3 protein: CASSYAGENEQYF

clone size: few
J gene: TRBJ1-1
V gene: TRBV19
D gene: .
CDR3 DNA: TGTGCCAGTAGTATCATTCTTGGGGGCAACACTGAAGCTTTCTTT
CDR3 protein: CASSIILGGNTEAFF

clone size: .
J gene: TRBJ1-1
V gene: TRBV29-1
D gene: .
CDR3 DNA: TGCAGCGTTGTGGCGGTGAACACTGAAGCTTTCTTT
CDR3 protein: CSVVAVNTEAFF